A selection of T cell receptor beta chains follows, all from one sample in a study of blood T cell repertoires in COVID-19. Method: immunoSEQ multiplex PCR; TCRdb's copy keeps in-frame clones and lacks some. Altogether about 140,000 clones are present, 87% being singletons, with the ten largest covering about 4.3%. Sequencing input: peripheral blood. The receptors were sampled from a woman in her forties with acute or convalescent COVID-19. Each CDR3 is given with its conserved first and last residue. A D gene is named only where the DNA matches it firmly. Clone sizes are given selectively: once, few, many, or a class where the clone is expanded.

D gene: TRBD2; clone size: .; V gene: TRBV2; J gene: TRBJ2-7; CDR3 protein: CATAGLSYEQYF; CDR3 DNA: TGTGCCACCGCGGGACTATCCTACGAGCAGTACTTC
D gene: .; clone size: .; V gene: TRBV19; J gene: TRBJ2-3; CDR3 protein: CASSIGPAVGTDTQYF; CDR3 DNA: TGTGCCAGTAGTATAGGACCAGCGGTGGGCACAGATACGCAGTATTTT
D gene: .; clone size: .; V gene: TRBV14; J gene: TRBJ2-3; CDR3 protein: CASSPWGEAQTGLDTQYF; CDR3 DNA: TGTGCCAGCAGCCCATGGGGGGAGGCCCAAACGGGGTTAGATACGCAGTATTTT
D gene: .; clone size: once; V gene: TRBV5-1; J gene: TRBJ2-1; CDR3 protein: CASSSVTGNEQFF; CDR3 DNA: TGCGCCAGCAGCTCCGTTACAGGGAATGAGCAGTTCTTC
D gene: .; clone size: .; V gene: TRBV6-1; J gene: TRBJ2-7; CDR3 protein: CASSELLYEQYF; CDR3 DNA: TGTGCCAGCAGTGAATTGTTATACGAGCAGTACTTC
D gene: TRBD1; clone size: .; V gene: TRBV29-1; J gene: TRBJ2-3; CDR3 protein: CSVRTGYTDTQYF; CDR3 DNA: TGCAGCGTTCGGACAGGGTACACAGATACGCAGTATTTT
D gene: TRBD1; clone size: .; V gene: TRBV27; J gene: TRBJ1-1; CDR3 protein: CASSDGQGTTEAFF; CDR3 DNA: TGTGCCAGCAGCGACGGACAGGGGACCACTGAAGCTTTCTTT
D gene: .; clone size: .; V gene: TRBV19; J gene: TRBJ2-6; CDR3 protein: CASSIDTGSGANVLTF; CDR3 DNA: TGTGCCAGTAGTATAGATACAGGGTCTGGGGCCAACGTCCTGACTTTC
D gene: .; clone size: .; V gene: TRBV28; J gene: TRBJ2-7; CDR3 protein: CASSLRTGGGTWYF; CDR3 DNA: TGTGCCAGCAGTTTGAGAACAGGTGGGGGGACTTGGTACTTC
D gene: TRBD1; clone size: few; V gene: TRBV10-3; J gene: TRBJ1-2; CDR3 protein: CAISERVTGGSGYTF; CDR3 DNA: TGTGCCATCAGTGAAAGGGTGACAGGGGGTAGTGGCTACACCTTC
D gene: TRBD1; clone size: .; V gene: TRBV5-4; J gene: TRBJ2-2; CDR3 protein: CASSLAKAGGSGELFF; CDR3 DNA: TGTGCCAGCAGCTTGGCCAAGGCAGGGGGTTCCGGGGAGCTGTTTTTT
D gene: .; clone size: .; V gene: TRBV28; J gene: TRBJ1-2; CDR3 protein: CASSFYSGGNYGYTF; CDR3 DNA: TGTGCCAGCAGTTTCTACTCCGGTGGTAACTATGGCTACACCTTC
D gene: .; clone size: .; V gene: TRBV15; J gene: TRBJ1-1; CDR3 protein: CATSREYETVNTEAFF; CDR3 DNA: TGTGCCACCAGCAGAGAGTATGAAACGGTGAACACTGAAGCTTTCTTT
D gene: .; clone size: .; V gene: TRBV4-2; J gene: TRBJ2-1; CDR3 protein: CASSQDSPPQEQFF; CDR3 DNA: TGTGCCAGCAGCCAAGATTCACCCCCACAAGAGCAGTTCTTC
D gene: TRBD1; clone size: .; V gene: TRBV5-1; J gene: TRBJ1-5; CDR3 protein: CASSLGTGLDQPQHF; CDR3 DNA: TGCGCCAGCAGCTTGGGGACAGGGTTGGATCAGCCCCAGCATTTT
D gene: TRBD1; clone size: .; V gene: TRBV6-5; J gene: TRBJ1-5; CDR3 protein: CASSSRDRNQPQHF; CDR3 DNA: TGTGCCAGCAGTTCCCGGGACAGAAATCAGCCCCAGCATTTT
D gene: TRBD2; clone size: .; V gene: TRBV7-3; J gene: TRBJ2-1; CDR3 protein: CASSPTGLALSSYNEQFF; CDR3 DNA: TGTGCCAGCAGCCCTACGGGACTAGCGCTAAGCTCCTACAATGAGCAGTTCTTC
D gene: .; clone size: .; V gene: TRBV9; J gene: TRBJ2-3; CDR3 protein: CASSLHSDTQYF; CDR3 DNA: TGTGCCAGCAGTCTTCACTCAGATACGCAGTATTTT
D gene: .; clone size: .; V gene: TRBV28; J gene: TRBJ2-7; CDR3 protein: CASSPGTNSYEQYF; CDR3 DNA: TGTGCCAGCAGTCCCGGGACAAACAGCTACGAGCAGTACTTC
D gene: .; clone size: once; V gene: TRBV5-1; J gene: TRBJ2-7; CDR3 protein: CASSPSLGTIIYEQYF; CDR3 DNA: TGCGCCAGCAGCCCATCTCTCGGGACAATAATCTACGAGCAGTACTTC
D gene: .; clone size: .; V gene: TRBV9; J gene: TRBJ1-5; CDR3 protein: CASSVDPLGQPQHF; CDR3 DNA: TGTGCCAGCAGCGTAGACCCGCTCGGTCAGCCCCAGCATTTT
D gene: TRBD2; clone size: .; V gene: TRBV6-2/TRBV6-3; J gene: TRBJ2-7; CDR3 protein: CASSFRTRPYEQYF; CDR3 DNA: TGTGCCAGCAGTTTTCGGACTAGACCCTACGAGCAGTACTTC
D gene: .; clone size: many; V gene: TRBV11-2; J gene: TRBJ2-7; CDR3 protein: CASSPERVLGEQYF; CDR3 DNA: TGTGCCAGCAGCCCAGAGCGGGTATTGGGCGAGCAGTACTTC
D gene: .; clone size: .; V gene: TRBV7-2; J gene: TRBJ1-2; CDR3 protein: CASSPLGAGGTYGYTF; CDR3 DNA: TGTGCCAGCAGCCCCTTGGGGGCGGGGGGGACCTATGGCTACACCTTC